The sequence of this TCR beta chain was determined in a study of blood T cell repertoires in COVID-19. The wider study: Sites across the United States, Italy and Spain contributed samples from acute and convalescent COVID-19. Sample material is recorded as cDNA or gDNA derived from T cells, B-cell-depleted T cells, or PBMCs.

Clones were read by immunoSEQ multiplex PCR, and TCRdb kept only the in-frame ones, dropping some. In the table there are over 200,000 clones, 88% of which are singletons. The CDR3 is made up of 16 amino acids. V lost 5 bases, J lost 3 bases, and 18 bases lay in between. Per germline, CDR1 MNHEY and CDR2 SMNVEV (reference sequence). The sequencing input was peripheral blood. The genes are TRBV27 and TRBJ2-3; D is unresolved. This TCR came from a woman aged 55 to 70 with acute or convalescent COVID-19. CDR3 protein: CASSTHSWSSTDTQYF. In DNA, the CDR3 is TGTGCCAGCAGTACCCATAGCTGGAGCTCAACAGATACGCAGTATTTT.